This entry describes one TCR beta chain. Vbeta (60) and Jbeta (13) primers were used in the PCR. Original analysis: Tens of millions of unique TCR beta chains, roughly 11 million of them shared, were counted by a later analysis. Method: immunoSEQ multiplex PCR; TCRdb's copy keeps in-frame clones and lacks some. D and trimming come from the DNA, and the V and J calls and clone size come from that table. The sample has about 140,000 clones, nearly 70% seen once. The data are from a study of cytomegalovirus exposure and HLA in healthy donors. The clonotype was recovered from a man under 40 in good health and CMV-seropositive. Source material: PBMCs.

CDR3 residues: CASSPLGRNTEAFF. DNA for the CDR3: TGCGCCAGCAGCCCACTAGGGAGGAACACTGAAGCTTTCTTT. The rearrangement uses TRBV4-1 and TRBJ1-1; D is unresolved. The CDR3 extends over 14 amino acids. V was shortened by 4 bases and J by 1 base, with 10 bases between the two germline ends. Germline V gene sequence: CDR1 MGHRA, CDR2 YSYEKL.